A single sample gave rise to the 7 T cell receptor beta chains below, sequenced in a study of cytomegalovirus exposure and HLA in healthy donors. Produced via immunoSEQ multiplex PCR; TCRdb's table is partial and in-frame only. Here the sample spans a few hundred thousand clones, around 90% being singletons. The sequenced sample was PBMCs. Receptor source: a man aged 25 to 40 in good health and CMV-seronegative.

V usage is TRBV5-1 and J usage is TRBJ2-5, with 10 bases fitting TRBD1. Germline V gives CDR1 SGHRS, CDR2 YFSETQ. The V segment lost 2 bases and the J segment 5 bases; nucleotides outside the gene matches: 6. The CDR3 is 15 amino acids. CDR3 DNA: TGCGCCAGCAGCTTTTCCGGGACAGGGGTTGAGACCCAGTACTTC. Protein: CASSFSGTGVETQYF. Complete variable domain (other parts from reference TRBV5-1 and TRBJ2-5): KAGVTQTPRYLIKTRGQQVTLSCSPISGHRSVSWYQQTPGQGLQFLFEYFSETQRNKGNFPGRFSGRQFSNSRSEMNVSTLELGDSALYLCASSFSGTGVETQYFGPGTRLLVL.

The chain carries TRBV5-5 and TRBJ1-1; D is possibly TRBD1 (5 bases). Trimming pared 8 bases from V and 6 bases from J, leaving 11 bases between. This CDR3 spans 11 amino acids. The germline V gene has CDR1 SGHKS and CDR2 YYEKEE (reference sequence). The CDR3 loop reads CASTQGAEAFF. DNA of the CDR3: TGTGCCAGTACTCAGGGCGCTGAAGCTTTCTTT.

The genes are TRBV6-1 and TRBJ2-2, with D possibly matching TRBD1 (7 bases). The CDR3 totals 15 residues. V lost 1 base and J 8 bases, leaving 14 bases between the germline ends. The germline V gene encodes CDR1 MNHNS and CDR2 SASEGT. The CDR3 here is CASSEVAGTVGELFF. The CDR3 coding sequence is TGTGCCAGCAGTGAAGTCGCGGGGACAGTAGGGGAGCTGTTTTTT.

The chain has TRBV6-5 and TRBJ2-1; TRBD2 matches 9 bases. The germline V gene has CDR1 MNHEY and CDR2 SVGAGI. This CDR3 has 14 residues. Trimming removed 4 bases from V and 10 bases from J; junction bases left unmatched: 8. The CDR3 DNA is TGTGCCAGCAGTTTAGCGGGGGTTTTTGGGGAGCAGTTCTTC. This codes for CASSLAGVFGEQFF.

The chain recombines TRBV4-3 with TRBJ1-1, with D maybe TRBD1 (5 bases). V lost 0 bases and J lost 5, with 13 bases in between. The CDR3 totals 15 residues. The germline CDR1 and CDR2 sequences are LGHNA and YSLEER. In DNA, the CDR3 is TGCGCCAGCAGCCAAGATCGAAAGGGGTGGACTGAAGCTTTCTTT. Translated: CASSQDRKGWTEAFF.

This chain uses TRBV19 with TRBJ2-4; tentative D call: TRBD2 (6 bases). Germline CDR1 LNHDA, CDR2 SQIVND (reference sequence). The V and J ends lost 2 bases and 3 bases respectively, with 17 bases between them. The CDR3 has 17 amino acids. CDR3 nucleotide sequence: TGTGCCAGTAGTATAACGGCTAGCGCCGGTAGCAAAAACATTCAGTACTTC. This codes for CASSITASAGSKNIQYF. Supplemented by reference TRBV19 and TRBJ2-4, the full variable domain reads DGGITQSPKYLFRKEGQNVTLSCEQNLNHDAMYWYRQDPGQGLRLIYYSQIVNDFQKGDIAEGYSVSREKKESFPLTVTSAQKNPTAFYLCASSITASAGSKNIQYFGAGTRLSVL.

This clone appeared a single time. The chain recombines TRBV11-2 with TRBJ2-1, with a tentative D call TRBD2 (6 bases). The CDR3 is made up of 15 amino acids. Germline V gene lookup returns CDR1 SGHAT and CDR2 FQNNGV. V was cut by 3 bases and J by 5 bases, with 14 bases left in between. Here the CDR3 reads CASSLGGRTHNEQFF. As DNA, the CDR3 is TGTGCCAGCAGCTTGGGTGGGAGGACCCACAATGAGCAGTTCTTC.